This T cell receptor beta chain was sequenced for a study of early T cells in non-severe SARS-CoV-2 infection. Study-level information: With bulk RNA from unsorted whole blood as input, sequencing yielded unpaired chains. Study findings and constraints: VDJdb-based annotation leaned toward anti-spike CD8 responses and missed private and CD4 specificities.

From germline, CDR1 is SGHRS and CDR2 YFSETQ. The CDR3 is 14 amino acids. The V gene lost 5 bases and the J gene lost 2 bases, with 14 bases spanning the gap. Molecules of cDNA were individually given unique molecular identifiers that were attached to them. TCRdb passed the 5' RACE reads through MiXCR, listing each CDR3 protein once. The repertoire has 20,000 to 25,000 distinct CDR3 sequences, 5% of them found once; the top ten carry 4% to 5.5%. This clonotype was recorded many times. Antigen unknown. Sequencing was carried out using whole blood. The origin of this receptor is an adult who was a healthcare worker with PCR-confirmed SARS-CoV-2 infection or an uninfected control (not recorded which). This chain uses TRBV5-1 with TRBJ2-7, with D perhaps matching TRBD1 (5 bases). The CDR3 DNA sequence: TGCGCCAGCAGTGTGGGTGGGGCCCCCTACGAGCAGTACTTC. This encodes CASSVGGAPYEQYF.